The 20 T cell receptor beta chains below all came from one sample that was sequenced in a study of T cells expressing NK-cell markers. No DNA is given; TCRdb re-called the 5' RACE reads and lists each CDR3 protein once. Its table records some 460,000 distinct CDR3 sequences. The sequenced material came from blood T cells: a sorted CD56 or NKG2C T cell subset, CD4+ or CD8+ T cells, or bulk PBMC T cells (not recorded which). Receptors were obtained from a woman aged 45-60 years in good health.

CDR3 amino acids: CATAQILVYEQFF. The chain links TRBV23-1 to TRBJ2-1; TCRdb selects TRBD2, and the lack of DNA leaves this call unchecked. TRBV23-1 is filed as an ORF, its function uncertain. The CDR3 is made up of 13 amino acids.

The chain has TRBV2 and TRBJ2-4. Germline-derived CDR1 and CDR2 are SNHLY and FYNNEI. This CDR3 is built from 15 residues. The CDR3 sequence is CASREDRVAKNIQYF.

V is TRBV2 and J is TRBJ2-3; absent DNA, TCRdb's TRBD2 call cannot be checked. The CDR3 runs 15 residues. The V gene's germline CDR1 is SNHLY and CDR2 FYNNEI. CDR3: CASRAEALKADTQYF.

V usage is TRBV14 and J usage is TRBJ2-3. The CDR3 is 14 amino acids. CDR1 is SGHDN and CDR2 is FVKESK in the germline V gene. The CDR3 reads CASRRELVTDTQYF.

The chain couples TRBV29-1 to TRBJ2-2; TCRdb's D call of TRBD1 is untestable without DNA. The CDR3 length is 13 residues. From germline, CDR1 is SQVTM and CDR2 ANQGSEA. The CDR3 loop reads CSVFEGLPGELFF.

The chain uses TRBV7-9 and TRBJ1-1. The CDR3 is 15 residues long. Germline CDR1 and CDR2: SEHNR and FQNEAQ (reference sequence). The CDR3 spells CASSFQGGRNTEAFF.

This sequence joins TRBV12-5 and TRBJ2-3. The CDR3 consists of 11 residues. Germline loops: CDR1 LGHNT, CDR2 FRNRAP. CDR3 residues: CASGRTDTQYF.

The chain recombines TRBV3-1 with TRBJ2-4; TCRdb gives TRBD2 as the D gene, but with no DNA this cannot be confirmed. This CDR3 has 14 amino acids. Germline lookup yields CDR1 LGHDT and CDR2 YNNKEL (reference sequence). CDR3 region: CASSYRGGWNIQYF.

J is TRBJ2-3 and V is TRBV12-3 or TRBV12-4; the TCRdb D gene call, TRBD1, has no DNA to confirm it. This CDR3 comprises 15 residues. CDR3 sequence: CASSLTVRGTDTQYF.

The chain joins TRBV6-2 or TRBV6-3 to TRBJ2-1; TCRdb outputs TRBD2, but without DNA this stays unchecked. This CDR3 has 12 residues. CDR1 is MNHEY and CDR2 is SVGEGT in the germline V gene. The CDR3 protein is CASSPLARQLFF.

The chain is built from TRBV2 and TRBJ2-7; TCRdb indicates TRBD1, and absent DNA this call remains unverified. Germline-derived CDR1 and CDR2 are SNHLY and FYNNEI. CDR3 length equals 13 residues. This chain's CDR3 is CAGRQGSSYEQYF.

The chain joins TRBV6-1 to TRBJ1-5; absent DNA, TCRdb's TRBD1 call cannot be checked. The CDR3 spans 12 residues. The germline gives CDR1 MNHNS, CDR2 SASEGT. CDR3 residues: CASSDQGQPQHF.

The chain joins TRBV24-1 to TRBJ2-3; as DNA is missing, the TRBD1 call by TCRdb cannot be tested. The germline V gene has CDR1 KGHDR and CDR2 SFDVKD. The CDR3 consists of 15 residues. The CDR3 loop reads CATSVRDRGTDTQYF.

This rearrangement joins TRBV20-1 to TRBJ2-1. This CDR3 spans 15 amino acids. Germline V gene data show CDR1 as DFQATT and CDR2 as SNEGSKA (reference sequence). The CDR3: CSARVSLSSYNEQFF.

The genes are TRBV29-1 and TRBJ2-5; TCRdb's assignment of TRBD1 cannot be checked, as there is no DNA. The length of the CDR3 is 12 residues. Germline lookup yields CDR1 SQVTM and CDR2 ANQGSEA. This CDR3 is CSVRTGIETQYF.

The rearrangement uses TRBV7-3 and TRBJ2-3; TCRdb's assignment of TRBD2 cannot be checked, as there is no DNA. The germline V gene has CDR1 SGHTA and CDR2 FQGTGA. The CDR3 is 15 amino acids. The CDR3 protein is CASSPTGLPTDTQYF.

The rearrangement joins TRBV5-1 to TRBJ2-3; TCRdb proposes TRBD1, but this gene call is untestable without DNA. The CDR3 sequence is 17 residues long. Germline CDR1 SGHRS, CDR2 YFSETQ. The CDR3 loop is CASSLRSRPGDSDTQYF.

This chain links TRBV20-1 with TRBJ2-1; the TCRdb D gene call, TRBD2, has no DNA to confirm it. CDR1 and CDR2 (germline): DFQATT, SNEGSKA (reference sequence). The CDR3 sequence is 17 residues long. The CDR3: CSARDRTSRSSYNEQFF.

The CDR3: CASSSATSGTETQYF. The rearrangement joins TRBV5-1 to TRBJ2-5; TCRdb picks TRBD2, but there is no DNA to check that call. The CDR3 is made up of 15 amino acids. CDR1 and CDR2 (germline): SGHRS, YFSETQ.

The chain couples TRBV6-5 to TRBJ2-1; the TCRdb D gene call, TRBD2, has no DNA to confirm it. Germline CDR1 reads MNHEY; CDR2 reads SVGAGI. This CDR3 region has 13 residues. CDR3 region: CATRLARYNEQFF.